This TCR beta chain is from a study of blood T cell repertoires in COVID-19. Study-level information: COVID-19 samples collected from the United States, Italy and Spain covered acute and convalescent phases.

The data were produced by immunoSEQ multiplex PCR, yet TCRdb's version contains in-frame clones alone and is incomplete. This sample has about 300,000 clones; more than 80% occur once, and the top ten carry nearly 6.5%. The CDR3 consists of 16 residues. Trimming took 2 bases from V and 6 from J, leaving 17 bases between them. Germline V lookup: CDR1 SGHTA, CDR2 FQGNSA. The receptor comes from a young man who had recovered from COVID-19. The sample comprised peripheral blood. This chain uses TRBV7-2 with TRBJ2-1, with a possible D match to TRBD2 (6 bases). CDR3 coding DNA: TGTGCCAGCAGCTTAAGGTGGAGGGCCGGGGGCAATGAGCAGTTCTTC. It specifies CASSLRWRAGGNEQFF.